The 14 T cell receptor beta chains below all came from one sample that was sequenced in a study of cytomegalovirus exposure and HLA in healthy donors (dated by TCRdb to 2016 to 2017). Library preparation employed the immunoSEQ multiplex PCR assay. For the multiplex PCR, a mixture combining 60 forward primers for TCR Vbeta segments and 13 reverse primers for TCR Jbeta segments was used. This immuneACCESS table, as held by TCRdb, lists in-frame sequences with V and J called but not all clones. Of the missing ones, under half trace to an unresolved V gene in checked studies; the others have no known cause. This specimen's table enumerates 200,000 to 250,000 clones. The top ten constitute around 0.95% of the sample. What was sequenced was PBMCs. The receptors come from a woman aged 25 to 39 in good health and CMV-seropositive.

The rearrangement uses TRBV19 and TRBJ2-7; the D gene is possibly TRBD1 (5 bases). The CDR3 covers 15 residues. The germline V and J ends were trimmed by 8 bases and 0 bases, with 17 bases remaining between them. In germline, CDR1 is LNHDA, CDR2 SQIVND (reference sequence). In DNA, the CDR3 is TGTGCCAGTGGGGCCCTTGGGGAAGGCTCCTACGAGCAGTACTTC. Amino acids: CASGALGEGSYEQYF.

The J gene is TRBJ2-1, the V gene TRBV5-4, with TRBD2 matching 8 bases. Germline CDR1 SGHNT, CDR2 YYREEE (reference sequence). V lost 4 bases to trimming and J lost 8 bases; unmatched junction nucleotides: 8. The CDR3 is 14 amino acids. CDR3 DNA: TGTGCCAGCAGCCCGGCGGGGGGCAGGGATGAGCAGTTCTTC. Translation: CASSPAGGRDEQFF. Supplemented by reference TRBV5-4 and TRBJ2-1, the full variable domain reads ETGVTQSPTHLIKTRGQQVTLRCSSQSGHNTVSWYQQALGQGPQFIFQYYREEENGRGNFPPRFSGLQFPNYSSELNVNALELDDSALYLCASSPAGGRDEQFFGPGTRLTVL.

The chain joins TRBV30 to TRBJ1-4, with 8 nucleotides matching TRBD1. Germline CDR1 GTSNPN, CDR2 SVGIG (reference sequence). J was trimmed by 8 bases and V by 5 bases; bases with no gene match: 4. The CDR3 is 12 amino acids. CDR3 in DNA: TGTGCCTGGGGACAGGGAGCCGAAAAACTGTTTTTT. This gives the protein CAWGQGAEKLFF.

Here the CDR3 DNA reads TGTGCCAGCAGCAAGACAGGGTTCCAAGAGACCCAGTACTTC. Protein sequence: CASSKTGFQETQYF. V is TRBV7-9 and J is TRBJ2-5, with 7 bases matching TRBD1. CDR1 and CDR2 (germline): SEHNR, FQNEAQ (reference sequence). With V trimmed by 5 bases and J by 1 base, 4 bases remained unmatched. There are 14 residues in the CDR3.

J is TRBJ2-7 and V is TRBV2; 8 bases match TRBD1. V lost 6 bases, J lost 5 bases, and 3 bases stayed unmatched. Per the germline V gene, CDR1 is SNHLY and CDR2 is FYNNEI. CDR3 length: 12 amino acids. CDR3 in amino acids: CASRRTGNEQYF. CDR3 nucleotides: TGTGCCAGCAGACGGACAGGGAACGAGCAGTACTTC. Filled out from reference TRBV2 and TRBJ2-7, the complete variable domain reads EPEVTQTPSHQVTQMGQEVILRCVPISNHLYFYWYRQILGQKVEFLVSFYNNEISEKSEIFDDQFSVERPDGSNFTLKIRSTKLEDSAMYFCASRRTGNEQYFGPGTRLTVT.

The rearrangement links TRBV5-1 to TRBJ2-3; 8 bases line up with TRBD2. V was pared by 1 base and J by 4 bases, with 8 bases of the junction left unmatched. CDR1 and CDR2 from the germline V gene are SGHRS and YFSETQ. CDR3 length: 16 amino acids. The CDR3 coding sequence is TGCGCCAGCAGCTTGTCGGCGGGGGGTAAGGCAGATACGCAGTATTTT. Translation gives CASSLSAGGKADTQYF.

This chain links TRBV7-9 with TRBJ1-4; no firm D call. With 5 bases removed from V and 6 bases from J, the gap between germline ends came to 10 bases. The CDR3 totals 13 residues. Germline lookup yields CDR1 SEHNR and CDR2 FQNEAQ (reference sequence). CDR3 residues: CASSPYLDEKLFF. In DNA, the CDR3 is TGTGCCAGCAGCCCCTACCTGGATGAAAAACTGTTTTTT.

The V and J genes are TRBV19 and TRBJ2-3; D unresolved. Germline loops: CDR1 LNHDA, CDR2 SQIVND (reference sequence). Between the trimmed V and J ends, which lost 8 bases and 0 bases, there was a span of 15 bases. The CDR3 loop spans 15 amino acids. This CDR3 is CASGSPAGSTDTQYF. Written as DNA, the CDR3 is TGTGCCAGTGGAAGCCCGGCAGGAAGCACAGATACGCAGTATTTT.

The V gene is TRBV19, the J gene TRBJ2-1; TRBD2 agrees at 9 bases. The ends lost 4 bases at V and 10 bases at J; junction bases unmatched: 8. CDR3 length: 14 amino acids. Germline loops: CDR1 LNHDA, CDR2 SQIVND (reference sequence). This CDR3 is CASSSGREGREQFF. The CDR3 DNA reads as TGTGCCAGTAGTAGCGGGCGGGAGGGCCGCGAGCAGTTCTTC.

The genes are TRBV6-5 and TRBJ2-1, with 12 bases identical to TRBD1. This CDR3 has 15 amino acids. Germline V gene sequence: CDR1 MNHEY, CDR2 SVGAGI. With 6 bases clipped from V and 7 bases from J, the junction kept 7 bases outside the gene matches. DNA for the CDR3: TGTGCCAGCAGCCTCGGGACAGGGGGCTGGAATGAGCAGTTCTTC. The encoded protein is CASSLGTGGWNEQFF.

Concerning this clone itself: Mismatch with germline at one junction end may stem from a read error. V and J are TRBV15 and TRBJ1-5; tentative D call: TRBD1 (5 bases). Germline V gene sequence: CDR1 LNHNV, CDR2 YYDKDF (reference sequence). CDR3 length: 18 amino acids. CDR3 coding DNA: TGTGCCACCGGCAGAGATGTAGGGGCAGGCCGGTGGCATCAGCCCCAGCATTTT. This codes for CATGRDVGAGRWHQPQHF.

The J gene is TRBJ2-1, the V gene TRBV5-4; D not certain. Germline values: CDR1 SGHNT, CDR2 YYREEE (reference sequence). Between the trimmed V and J ends, which lost 0 bases and 1 base, there was a span of 17 bases. There are 18 residues in the CDR3. The CDR3 nucleotides read TGTGCCAGCAGCTTGGTAGCCGCAGCAGAACGATCCTACAATGAGCAGTTCTTC. Translation: CASSLVAAAERSYNEQFF. The complete variable domain, with remaining parts taken from reference TRBV5-4 and TRBJ2-1, reads ETGVTQSPTHLIKTRGQQVTLRCSSQSGHNTVSWYQQALGQGPQFIFQYYREEENGRGNFPPRFSGLQFPNYSSELNVNALELDDSALYLCASSLVAAAERSYNEQFFGPGTRLTVL.

This chain joins TRBV29-1 and TRBJ2-5; possibly TRBD2 for D (6 bases). CDR1 SQVTM and CDR2 ANQGSEA come from the germline V gene. Trimming took off 4 bases at V and 5 bases at J, with 14 bases between the two ends. This CDR3 region has 13 residues. CDR3: CSVVGGAAETQYF. In DNA form, the CDR3 reads TGCAGCGTTGTCGGAGGGGCCGCGGAGACCCAGTACTTC.

The chain combines TRBV7-2 with TRBJ2-7; TRBD2 might be the D (6 bases). V was pared by 4 bases and J by 2 bases, with 15 bases between. Germline V gene data show CDR1 as SGHTA and CDR2 as FQGNSA. The CDR3 contains 15 residues. CDR3 region: CASSSRISGTYEQYF. The CDR3 nucleotides read TGTGCCAGCAGCTCCCGAATTAGCGGAACCTACGAGCAGTACTTC.